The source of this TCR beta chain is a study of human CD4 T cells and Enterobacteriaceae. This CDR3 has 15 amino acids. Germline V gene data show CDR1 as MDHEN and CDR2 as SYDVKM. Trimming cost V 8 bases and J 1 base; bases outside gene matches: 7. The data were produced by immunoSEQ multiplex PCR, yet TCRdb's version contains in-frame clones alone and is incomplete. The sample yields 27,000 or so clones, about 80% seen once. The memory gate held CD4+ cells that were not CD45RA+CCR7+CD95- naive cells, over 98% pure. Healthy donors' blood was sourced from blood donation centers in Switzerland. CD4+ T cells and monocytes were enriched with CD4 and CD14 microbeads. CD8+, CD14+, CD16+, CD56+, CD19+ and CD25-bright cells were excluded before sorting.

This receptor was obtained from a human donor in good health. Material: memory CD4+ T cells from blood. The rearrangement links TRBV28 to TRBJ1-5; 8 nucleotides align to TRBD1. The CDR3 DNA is TGTGCCAGCCGGCCGGGACAGGTCAGCAATCAGCCCCAGCATTTT. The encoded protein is CASRPGQVSNQPQHF.